These T cell receptor beta chains were read from a single sample in a study of T cells in Graves' hyperthyroidism and ophthalmopathy. Each CDR3 protein is one row after TCRdb ran MiXCR on the multiplex PCR reads. This sample has hundreds of thousands of distinct CDR3 sequences, with over 40% found just once. Source material: peripheral blood or thyroid tissue (not recorded which). The source of these receptors is an adult man with Graves' disease, either hyperthyroidism or ophthalmopathy (not recorded which). The CDR3 runs from the conserved cysteine through the conserved F or W. A D gene is named only where the DNA matches it firmly. Clone sizes are given selectively: once, few, many, or a class where the clone is expanded.

j_call clone_size d_call v_call cdr3_aa cdr3_nt
TRBJ2-7 . TRBD1 TRBV24-1 CATSDRRTGQYF TGTGCCACCAGTGATCGTAGGACAGGGCAGTACTTC
TRBJ1-4 . . TRBV7-3 CASSFLGTNEKLFF TGTGCCAGCAGCTTTTTAGGAACTAATGAAAAACTGTTTTTT
TRBJ1-4 few . TRBV6-5 CASRTNEKLFF TGTGCCAGCAGGACCAATGAAAAACTGTTTTTT
TRBJ1-5 . TRBD1 TRBV5-5 CASSLATGYSNQPQHF TGTGCCAGCAGCTTGGCGACAGGGTATAGCAATCAGCCCCAGCATTTT
TRBJ2-5 . TRBD1 TRBV6-6 CASSSTNRGQETQYF TGTGCCAGCAGTTCCACCAACAGGGGACAAGAGACCCAGTACTTC
TRBJ1-6 . . TRBV3-1 CASSHQYNNSPLHF TGTGCCAGCAGCCACCAATACAATAATTCACCCCTCCACTTT
TRBJ2-7 . . TRBV2 CASSITGEQYF TGTGCCAGCAGTATCACAGGCGAGCAGTACTTC
TRBJ1-2 . . TRBV7-9 CASSIYLCSVVTGIDYGYTF .
TRBJ1-5 once TRBD1 TRBV15 CATAGLQGAGNQPQHF TGTGCCACCGCCGGCCTACAGGGGGCAGGAAATCAGCCCCAGCATTTT
TRBJ1-3 . . TRBV9 CASSAREQDFSGNTIYF TGTGCCAGCAGCGCCAGAGAACAGGACTTCTCTGGAAACACCATATATTTT
TRBJ2-7 few . TRBV7-3 CASSRPEQYF TGTGCCAGCAGCCGCCCCGAGCAGTACTTC
TRBJ2-5 . TRBD1 TRBV24-1 CATSGQGAIETQYF TGTGCCACCAGCGGGCAGGGGGCTATCGAGACCCAGTACTTC
TRBJ2-5 . . TRBV7-3 CASSLMGLDQETQYF TGTGCCAGCAGCTTAATGGGACTGGATCAAGAGACCCAGTACTTC
TRBJ1-2 few . TRBV5-1 CASSFGRGNYGYTF TGCGCCAGCAGCTTTGGCAGGGGTAACTATGGCTACACCTTC
TRBJ2-7 many TRBD2 TRBV10-3 CAISELAGVSEQYF TGTGCCATCAGTGAACTAGCGGGGGTGAGCGAGCAGTACTTC
TRBJ1-2 . . TRBV9 CASSVESQGGYGYTF TGTGCCAGCAGCGTTGAAAGTCAAGGTGGATATGGCTACACCTTC
TRBJ1-6 . . TRBV19 CAWRRTVGASPLHF TGTGCCTGGAGACGAACAGTAGGGGCTTCACCCCTCCACTTT
TRBJ1-2 many TRBD1 TRBV2 CASSETATGLDGYTF TGTGCCAGCAGTGAAACCGCGACAGGGTTGGATGGCTACACCTTC
TRBJ1-1 . . TRBV19 CASRDWGWNTEAFF TGTGCCAGTAGAGACTGGGGGTGGAACACTGAAGCTTTCTTT
TRBJ2-7 . TRBD2 TRBV7-6 CASSLVTGGVYEQYF TGTGCCAGCAGCTTAGTCACGGGGGGTGTTTACGAGCAGTACTTC
TRBJ1-5 . . TRBV20-1 CSARAQHF TGCAGTGCTAGGGCCCAGCATTTT
TRBJ1-1 few . TRBV7-9 CASSFEQGLEGAFF TGTGCCAGCAGCTTTGAGCAGGGCCTCGAGGGAGCTTTCTTT
TRBJ2-2 . TRBD1 TRBV29-1 CSVTGGKSSGELFF TGCAGCGTTACAGGGGGCAAGAGCTCTGGGGAGCTGTTTTTT
TRBJ1-3 many . TRBV7-3 CASSIGAGNTIYF TGTGCCAGCAGCATAGGGGCTGGAAACACCATATATTTT
TRBJ1-5 . TRBD1 TRBV19 CASSIGQGAGSNQPQHF TGTGCCAGTAGTATCGGGCAGGGGGCAGGTAGCAATCAGCCCCAGCATTTT
TRBJ2-5 . TRBD2 TRBV19 CASSGLAGGPTYF TGTGCCAGTAGCGGACTAGCGGGGGGACCCACGTACTTC
TRBJ2-7 few . TRBV6-6 CASRGSGYYEQYF TGTGCCAGCAGAGGATCCGGATACTACGAGCAGTACTTC
TRBJ1-6 . . TRBV12-3/TRBV12-4 CASRPGSSYNSPLHF TGTGCCAGCAGACCGGGCAGCTCCTATAATTCACCCCTCCACTTT
TRBJ2-5 few TRBD2 TRBV9 CASSVDLAGGRETQYF TGTGCCAGCAGCGTAGATCTAGCGGGGGGGCGTGAGACCCAGTACTTC
TRBJ1-2 many . TRBV12-3/TRBV12-4 CASSARTGYGYTF TGTGCCAGCAGTGCCCGGACGGGATATGGCTACACCTTC
TRBJ1-1 few TRBD1 TRBV19 CASSILQGAEAFF TGTGCCAGTAGTATACTACAGGGGGCTGAAGCTTTCTTT